A selection of T cell receptor beta chains follows, all from one sample in a study of a mutant IDH1 vaccine in newly diagnosed glioma. The repertoire was sequenced with immunoSEQ multiplex PCR; TCRdb's copy has only in-frame clones and lacks some. The table has 30,000 to 35,000 clones, nearly 90% seen once; the top ten hold roughly 20%. What these receptors recognize is not known. Here the sequenced sample was PBMCs, taken from a glioma patient whose treatment included an IDH1 peptide vaccine. These receptors were obtained from a man in his late teens or twenties with glioma. Each CDR3 is given with its conserved first and last residue. D genes are given only for firm matches. A row's size may be missing; if present it is once, few, many or a size class.

clone size	V gene	D gene	J gene	CDR3 DNA	CDR3 protein
NA	TRBV2	NA	TRBJ1-1	TGTGCCAGCAGTGACAGTTACCCTGCCACTGAAGCTTTCTTT	CASSDSYPATEAFF
NA	TRBV10-3	TRBD1	TRBJ1-2	TGTGCCATCAGGAAGGACAGGGTGGGACCTTACGGCTACACCTTC	CAIRKDRVGPYGYTF
NA	TRBV27	NA	TRBJ2-7	TGTGCCAGCAGCTCGTGGCAGGGAGGCAGCTACGAGCAGTACTTC	CASSSWQGGSYEQYF
NA	TRBV6-5	NA	TRBJ1-1	TGTGCCAGCAGTTACGTGAGGGACACTGAAGCTTTCTTT	CASSYVRDTEAFF
NA	TRBV28	NA	TRBJ1-2	TGTGCCAGCAGTCCCGATTGGAGTGGCTACACCTTC	CASSPDWSGYTF
NA	TRBV5-1	NA	TRBJ1-1	TGCGCCAGCAGCTTGGCCGGGGGGGAGGGGTGGACTGAAGCTTTCTTT	CASSLAGGEGWTEAFF
NA	TRBV30	TRBD2	TRBJ2-1	TGTGCCTGGGACTTTAGCGGGAGCTATAATGAGCAGTTCTTC	CAWDFSGSYNEQFF
NA	TRBV2	NA	TRBJ2-7	TGTGCCAGCAGTGATGAGATCTACGAGCAGTACTTC	CASSDEIYEQYF
NA	TRBV7-2	NA	TRBJ1-2	TGTGCCAGCAGCTTAGATCCGGCACAGTTAAACTATGGCTACACCTTC	CASSLDPAQLNYGYTF
NA	TRBV6-1	NA	TRBJ1-2	TGTGCCAGCAGTGAACCGGGACATCCCCTTTATGGCTACACCTTC	CASSEPGHPLYGYTF
NA	TRBV9	TRBD1	TRBJ2-7	TGTGCCAGCAGCTACCGGGACAGTATCTACGAGCAGTACTTC	CASSYRDSIYEQYF
few	TRBV6-5	NA	TRBJ1-2	TGTGCCAGCAGTGCCCGTTGGGACTATGGCTACACCTTC	CASSARWDYGYTF
NA	TRBV7-9	NA	TRBJ2-1	TGTGCCAGCAGCCCCATTGAGCAGTTCTTC	CASSPIEQFF
NA	TRBV18	NA	TRBJ1-1	TGTGCCAGCTCACCAGGGAACACTGAAGCTTTCTTT	CASSPGNTEAFF
NA	TRBV30	TRBD2	TRBJ2-3	TGTGCCTGGAAGAGACTAGCGGGAGACACAGATACGCAGTATTTT	CAWKRLAGDTDTQYF
NA	TRBV2	NA	TRBJ2-2	TGTGCCAGCAGTGACGGAACGTCGACCGGGGAGCTGTTTTTT	CASSDGTSTGELFF
NA	TRBV30	NA	TRBJ1-5	TGTGCCTGGAGTGTAAATGGGGGACAGCCCCAGCATTTT	CAWSVNGGQPQHF
NA	TRBV5-4	NA	TRBJ1-2	TGTGCCAGCAGCCCCGGACAGTTTGGGGGGAGTGGCTACACCTTC	CASSPGQFGGSGYTF
NA	TRBV4-2	TRBD1	TRBJ1-5	TGTGCCAGCAGCCAGGGGACAGGGCGCCAGCCCCAGCATTTT	CASSQGTGRQPQHF
NA	TRBV6-5	TRBD1	TRBJ1-5	TGTGCCAGCAGGGGACAGGGAAACAATCAGCTCCAGCATTTT	CASRGQGNNQLQHF
NA	TRBV7-2	NA	TRBJ1-5	TGTGCCAGCAGCCCTAGGTCCGGCAATCAGCCCCAGCATTTT	CASSPRSGNQPQHF
NA	TRBV4-2	NA	TRBJ1-1	TGTGCCAGCAGCCAAGCCGGGGTTGAGAACACTGAAGCTTTCTTT	CASSQAGVENTEAFF
NA	TRBV5-1	NA	TRBJ2-7	TGCGCCAGCAGCTTACAAACAGGGAGTTCCTACGAGCAGTACTTC	CASSLQTGSSYEQYF
NA	TRBV4-1	NA	TRBJ1-2	TGCGCCAGCAGCCAGTTGTCGGACCCCCACTTC	CASSQLSDPHF
NA	TRBV29-1	NA	TRBJ2-2	TGCAGCGTCGGAAACGCGGTCACGAACACCGGGGAGCTGTTTTTT	CSVGNAVTNTGELFF
NA	TRBV5-8	NA	TRBJ1-1	TGTGCCAGCAGCTTGGAACAGGGAGTGGACACTGAAGCTTTCTTT	CASSLEQGVDTEAFF
NA	TRBV5-4	TRBD1	TRBJ1-2	TGTGCCAGCAGCCCCACAGGGGGCGATCAGTATGGCTACACCTTC	CASSPTGGDQYGYTF
NA	TRBV4-1	NA	TRBJ1-5	TGCGCCAGCAGCCAAGAGTGGCAGTCGGGTCAGCCCCAGCATTTT	CASSQEWQSGQPQHF
NA	TRBV7-6	NA	TRBJ1-5	TGTGCCAGCAGCAGCACCAGCAATCAGCCCCAGCATTTT	CASSSTSNQPQHF
NA	TRBV5-4	NA	TRBJ2-6	TGTGCCAGCAGCTTTGTCCAGGGGACCGGGGCCAACGTCCTGACTTTC	CASSFVQGTGANVLTF
NA	TRBV15	TRBD2	TRBJ2-7	TGTGCCACCAGGAGGGCGGGGGGAGCGGACGAGCAGTACTTC	CATRRAGGADEQYF
NA	TRBV6-5	NA	TRBJ1-1	TGTGCCAGCAGTTTAGACAGATCGGTGAGGGCTTTCTTT	CASSLDRSVRAFF
once	TRBV5-4	NA	TRBJ2-2	TGTGCCAGCAGCTCTCTCCGGGGGGCTAGCGGCAACACCGGGGAGCTGTTTTTT	CASSSLRGASGNTGELFF
NA	TRBV1	NA	TRBJ1-1	TGCACCAGCAGCCTACCCACAGGGCCCATGAACACTGAAGCTTTCTTT	CTSSLPTGPMNTEAFF
NA	TRBV14	TRBD1	TRBJ1-2	TGTGCCAGCGGCCGACAGGGGGACTATGGCTACACCTTC	CASGRQGDYGYTF
NA	TRBV27	TRBD1	TRBJ1-4	TGTGCCAGCAGTTCGGGGACAGCCATAGCAACTAATGAAAAACTGTTTTTT	CASSSGTAIATNEKLFF
once	TRBV30	TRBD2	TRBJ2-3	TGTGCCTGGCCCTTTGTACGCGGGAGGGGGATGAGCACAGATACGCAGTATTTT	CAWPFVRGRGMSTDTQYF
NA	TRBV6-5	TRBD1	TRBJ2-7	TGTGCCAGCAGTCGCGGACAGGGATACGAGCAGTACTTC	CASSRGQGYEQYF
NA	TRBV30	TRBD2	TRBJ2-1	TGTGCCTGGGGCCCCGGGACTAGGGGTAGCTCCTACAATGAGCAGTTCTTC	CAWGPGTRGSSYNEQFF
once	TRBV4-1	TRBD1	TRBJ1-2	TGCGCCAGCAGCCAGTACCCCGGGACAGGGCCCAACTATGGCTACACCTTC	CASSQYPGTGPNYGYTF
NA	TRBV7-2	NA	TRBJ1-4	TGTGCCAGCAGCTCGAGGGGTTCCAATGAAAAACTGTTTTTT	CASSSRGSNEKLFF
NA	TRBV10-3	TRBD1	TRBJ1-1	TGTGCCATCAGTCCCGGACAGGGAACTGGGAACACTGAAGCTTTCTTT	CAISPGQGTGNTEAFF
once	TRBV7-9	TRBD2	TRBJ2-7	TGTGCCAGCAGCTCAACTAGCGGGAACTCCTACGAGCAGTACTTC	CASSSTSGNSYEQYF
NA	TRBV10-3	NA	TRBJ1-4	TGTGCCATCAGTGAGTCGAGGGTGGCTAATGAAAAACTGTTTTTT	CAISESRVANEKLFF
NA	TRBV6-7	NA	TRBJ1-5	TGTGCCAGCAGTTACTCCCGAAGGGGCCCCAATCAGCCCCAGCATTTT	CASSYSRRGPNQPQHF
NA	TRBV6-5	NA	TRBJ1-4	TGTGCCAGCAGTTACCGGGGACGGGGAGGGGAAAAACTGTTTTTT	CASSYRGRGGEKLFF
NA	TRBV25-1	NA	TRBJ2-5	TGTGCCAGCAGTGGGGGACATTTAGAGACCCAGTACTTC	CASSGGHLETQYF
NA	TRBV4-2	NA	TRBJ1-1	TGTGCCAGCAGCCAGGGGGTTATACGGACAGCTTTCTTT	CASSQGVIRTAFF
NA	TRBV18	NA	TRBJ1-5	TGTGCCAGCTCACCACAAGAAGGAAGCAATCAGCCCCAGCATTTT	CASSPQEGSNQPQHF
NA	TRBV19	NA	TRBJ1-5	TGTGCCAGTCAGAACGGAGATCAGCCCCAGCATTTT	CASQNGDQPQHF
NA	TRBV6-5	TRBD1	TRBJ2-7	TGTGCCAGCAGAGAGAGGGACAGGGGCCACGAGCAGTACTTC	CASRERDRGHEQYF
NA	TRBV15	NA	TRBJ2-3	TGTGCCACCAGCACCAGGGCCGAGGGAGTTTCAGATACGCAGTATTTT	CATSTRAEGVSDTQYF